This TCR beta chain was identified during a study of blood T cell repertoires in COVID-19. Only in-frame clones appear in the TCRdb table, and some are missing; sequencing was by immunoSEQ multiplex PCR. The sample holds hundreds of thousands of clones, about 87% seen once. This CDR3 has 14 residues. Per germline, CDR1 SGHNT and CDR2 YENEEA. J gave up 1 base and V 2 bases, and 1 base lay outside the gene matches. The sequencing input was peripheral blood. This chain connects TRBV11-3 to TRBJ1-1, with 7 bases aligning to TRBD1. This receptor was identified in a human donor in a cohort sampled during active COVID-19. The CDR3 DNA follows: TGTGCCAGCAGCTTACAGGGGGAGAACACTGAAGCTTTCTTT. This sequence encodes CASSLQGENTEAFF.